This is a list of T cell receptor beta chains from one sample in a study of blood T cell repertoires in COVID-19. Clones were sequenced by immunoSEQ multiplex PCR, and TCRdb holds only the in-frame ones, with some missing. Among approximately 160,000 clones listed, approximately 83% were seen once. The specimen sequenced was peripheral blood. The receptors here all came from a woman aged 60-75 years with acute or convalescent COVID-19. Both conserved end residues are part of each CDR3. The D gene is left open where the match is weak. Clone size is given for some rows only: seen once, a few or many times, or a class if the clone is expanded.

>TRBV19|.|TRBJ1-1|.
TGTGCCAGTAGTTACGGGCCGGGGAGCGGTGAAGCTTTCTTT
CASSYGPGSGEAFF
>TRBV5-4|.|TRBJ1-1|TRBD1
TGTGCCAGCAGCTTCTGGACAGGGGGGAGCACTGAAGCTTTCTTT
CASSFWTGGSTEAFF
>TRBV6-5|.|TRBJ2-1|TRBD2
TGTGCCAGCAGCCGGGGGACTAGCGGGTACAATGAGCAGTTCTTC
CASSRGTSGYNEQFF
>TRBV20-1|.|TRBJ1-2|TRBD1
TGCAGTGATAGTGGCCAGGGGGATTCCTATGGCTACACCTTC
CSDSGQGDSYGYTF
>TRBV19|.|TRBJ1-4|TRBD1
TGTGCCAGTAGTGAACAGGGGACTGGCAGGAATGAAAAACTGTTTTTT
CASSEQGTGRNEKLFF
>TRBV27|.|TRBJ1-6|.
TGTGCCAGCAGTTTACACATAAGCTCCTATAATTCACCCCTCCACTTT
CASSLHISSYNSPLHF
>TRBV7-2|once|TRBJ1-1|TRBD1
TGTGCCAGCAGCTTAATGAGACAGGGGAATACAGCTTTCTTT
CASSLMRQGNTAFF
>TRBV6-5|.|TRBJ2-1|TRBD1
TGTGCCAGCTCCGGGACAGAAGACAATGAGCAGTTCTTC
CASSGTEDNEQFF
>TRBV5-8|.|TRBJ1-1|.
TGTGCCAGCAGCTTGGGTCGGGGTCGTACTGAAGCTTTCTTT
CASSLGRGRTEAFF
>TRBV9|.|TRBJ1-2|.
TGTGCCAGCAGCGTAGGACAGAGCTATGGCTACACCTTC
CASSVGQSYGYTF
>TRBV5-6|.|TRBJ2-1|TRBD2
TGTGCCAGCAGCTTCGTCCGGGGGGGCGCCTACAATGAGCAGTTCTTC
CASSFVRGGAYNEQFF
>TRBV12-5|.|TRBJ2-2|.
TGTGCTAGTGGACCTCAGGGTGCTAACACCGGGGAGCTGTTTTTT
CASGPQGANTGELFF
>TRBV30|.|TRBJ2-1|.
TGTGCCTGGAATTCCGGGTTCAGCTCCTACAATGAGCAGTTCTTC
CAWNSGFSSYNEQFF
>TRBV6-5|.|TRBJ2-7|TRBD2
TGTGCCAGCAGTACCCTTGGCGGGGGGACCTACGAGCAGTACTTC
CASSTLGGGTYEQYF
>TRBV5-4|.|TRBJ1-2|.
TGTGCCAGCAGCTTGGGTGCGGACTATGGCTACACCTTC
CASSLGADYGYTF
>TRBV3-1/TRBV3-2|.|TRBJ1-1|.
TGTGCCAGCAGCCAAGGGCAGTATACTGAAGCTTTCTTT
CASSQGQYTEAFF
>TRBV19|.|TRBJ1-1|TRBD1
TGTGCCAGTAGTCCAGGGGACAGCAGTTACACTGAAGCTTTCTTT
CASSPGDSSYTEAFF
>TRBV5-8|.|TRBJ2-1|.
TGTGCCAGCAGCTTGGAGACAGGTAGCTCCTACAATGAGCAGTTCTTC
CASSLETGSSYNEQFF
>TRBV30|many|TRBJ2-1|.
TGTGCCTGGACCCAGTACAATGAGCAGTTCTTC
CAWTQYNEQFF
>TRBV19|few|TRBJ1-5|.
TGTGCCAGTAGTTTTGGGGGCCTCCCCAGAGATCAGCCCCAGCATTTT
CASSFGGLPRDQPQHF
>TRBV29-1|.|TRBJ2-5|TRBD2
TGCAGCGTTGTGGGGGGGTGGAGTAGCTCCGAGACCCAGTACTTC
CSVVGGWSSSETQYF
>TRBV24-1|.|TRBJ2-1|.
TGTGCCACCAGTGTGCAGGGCCGAAATGAGCAGTTCTTC
CATSVQGRNEQFF
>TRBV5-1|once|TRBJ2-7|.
TGCGCCAGCAGCTTCCCAGGGGCCGACGAGCAGTACTTC
CASSFPGADEQYF
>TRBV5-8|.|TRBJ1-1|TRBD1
TGTGCCAGCAGCCTACAGGGGGCGCGAAATCATGAAGCTTTCTTT
CASSLQGARNHEAFF
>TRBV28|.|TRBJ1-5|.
TGTGCCAGCACCTCCCCCCCCGGACAGCCATATAAAGGGGGATATAGCAATCAGCCCCAGCATTTT
CASTSPPGQPYKGGYSNQPQHF
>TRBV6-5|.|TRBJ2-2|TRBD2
TGTGCCAGCAGCCCCCGGGGGGCGAACACCGGGGAGCTGTTTTTT
CASSPRGANTGELFF
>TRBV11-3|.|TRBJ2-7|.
TGTGCCAGCAGCTTCGCCCTTAAGAGCTCCTACGAGCAGTACTTC
CASSFALKSSYEQYF
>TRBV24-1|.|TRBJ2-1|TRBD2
TGTGCCACCAGCCCCCTTAATAGCGGGGGGTTCGACAATGAGCAGTTCTTC
CATSPLNSGGFDNEQFF
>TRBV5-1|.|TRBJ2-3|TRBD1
TGCGCCAGCAGCATAGGACAGGGGGCCCCAGATACGCAGTATTTT
CASSIGQGAPDTQYF
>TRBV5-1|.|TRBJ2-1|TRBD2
TGCGCCAGCAGCTTGGTGCCCGGGGGGAACAATGAGCAGTTCTTC
CASSLVPGGNNEQFF
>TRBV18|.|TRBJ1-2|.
TGTGCCAGCTCACCATCGGGCCAGGGGAATGGCTACACCTTC
CASSPSGQGNGYTF
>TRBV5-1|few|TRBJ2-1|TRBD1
TGCGCCAGCAGCTGGGGACAGGGGGTTGAGCAGTTCTTC
CASSWGQGVEQFF
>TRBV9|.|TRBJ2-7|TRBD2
TGTGCCAGCAGCGTAGGCGCTAGCGGGGGATACGAGCAGTACTTC
CASSVGASGGYEQYF
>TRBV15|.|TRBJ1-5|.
TGTGCCACCAGCCAGACAGCGACAAGCAATCAGCCCCAGCATTTT
CATSQTATSNQPQHF
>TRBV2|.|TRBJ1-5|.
TGTGCCAGCAGGGGGCCCCTGAATCAGCCCCAGCATTTT
CASRGPLNQPQHF
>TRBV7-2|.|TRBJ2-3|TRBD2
TGTGCCAGCAGCTTAGCGTCGTTAGCGGGGATCACGGTAGATACGCAGTATTTT
CASSLASLAGITVDTQYF
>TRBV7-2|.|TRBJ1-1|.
TGTGCCAGCAGCTTAAGGGCGGGGACTGAAGCTTTCTTT
CASSLRAGTEAFF
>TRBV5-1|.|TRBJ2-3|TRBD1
TGCGCCAGCAGCTTGGCCAAGGGGGCCACGGGAATCGAGCCGCAGTATTTT
CASSLAKGATGIEPQYF
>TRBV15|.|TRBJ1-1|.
TGTGCCACCAGCAGAGACGGTTTGTCCCCTGAAGCTTTCTTT
CATSRDGLSPEAFF
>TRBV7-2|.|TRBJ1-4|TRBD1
TGTGCCAGCAGCGTCCGACAGGGGCCTAATGAAAAACTGTTTTTT
CASSVRQGPNEKLFF
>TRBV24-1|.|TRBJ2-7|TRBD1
TGTGCCACCAGTGATCCGGACAGGGGGTCCTACGAGCAGTACTTC
CATSDPDRGSYEQYF
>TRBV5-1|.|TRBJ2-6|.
TGCGCCAGCAGCTTGGGGAGCTCTGGGGCCAACGTCCTGACTTTC
CASSLGSSGANVLTF
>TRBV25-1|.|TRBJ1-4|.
TGTGCCAGCAGTCCTATGGAGGGGCAAGGAGAAAAACTGTTTTTT
CASSPMEGQGEKLFF
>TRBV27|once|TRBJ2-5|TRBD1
TGTGCCAGCAGTACATGGCGGACAGGGGCCCAAGAGACCCAGTACTTC
CASSTWRTGAQETQYF
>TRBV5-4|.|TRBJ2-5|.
TGTGCCAGCAGCTTGGGGCAGAACCAAGAGACCCAGTACTTC
CASSLGQNQETQYF